The T cell receptor beta chain under discussion was sequenced for a study of vaccination effects on CD4 cells after COVID-19 (dated by TCRdb to 2022 to 2024). Background on the whole study: Each participant received two doses of an mRNA SARS-CoV-2 vaccine, either BNT162b2 or mRNA-1273. In the study, cultures from other donors were sequenced using the Oncomine TCR Beta short-read assay on an Illumina iSeq 100. A total of 9 to 11 COVID-19 convalescent patients and several SARS-CoV-2-naive healthy vaccine recipients were included in the full study. SARS-CoV-2 spike-specific CD4+ TCR repertoires were compared before and after mRNA vaccination in COVID-19 convalescent patients and in infection-naive vaccine recipients.

What the research found in general, with its limitations: In healthy vaccine recipients, vaccine-induced clones were almost all SARS-CoV-2 mono-reactive, with only 1 of 255 cross-reactive with common cold coronaviruses. Both infection-induced and vaccine-induced clones contracted markedly at late post-vaccination timepoints, which is consistent with waning T cell responses. Limitations of the study were the small number of convalescent patients and the absence of early post-infection timepoints.

The library was generated by the immunoSEQ multiplex PCR assay. DNA from the CD4+ T cells that had been cultured and isolated underwent TCR beta CDR3 sequencing. The published analysis was carried out like this. The analysis removed non-productive TCR sequences, trimmed reads to the CDR3 region, and retained only CDR3s that were 7 or more amino acids long. Antigen-specific clonotypes were identified using the MANAFEST web app by comparison of expansion in peptide wells against reference cultures. For clones to be considered positive, expansion at FDR<0.05 versus reference and all other wells, an odds ratio above 5, and a frequency above 0.1% in two replicate wells were required. A clonotype was called cross-reactive if it was significantly expanded both in SARS-CoV-2 spike wells and in at least one common cold coronavirus spike condition. Levenshtein distance calculated with the stringdist R package was used to assess CDR3 similarity, and unrooted trees were constructed with ape in R 3.6.1. Not all clones reach the TCRdb copy of this immuneACCESS table, which keeps in-frame sequences only. Checked studies attribute under half of the gap to unresolved V genes and leave the rest unexplained. D and trimming were read from the DNA, whereas the V and J calls and clone size are those reported in that table. The sample table lists 37,000 or so clones, roughly 62% of them with a count of one. The ten largest account for more than 13% of the sample.

V gives up 6 bases and J gives up 8 bases, and the segment between their germline ends measures 16 bases. The CDR3, cysteine through phenylalanine, is 14 amino acids long. The only DNA kept is the CDR3, 42 bases in frame from the first base. The germline V gene gives CDR1 as SNHLY and CDR2 as FYNNEI. On this clone: Its specific antigen is unknown. Qualities for individual bases were not recorded, and no much larger clone is one base off.

The ViraFEST assay stimulated PBMC with viral peptide pools and then used TCR sequencing to identify antigen-specific CD4+ T cell clonotypes by expansion. After less than eleven days of culture, CD4+ T cells were isolated with the EasySep CD4+ T cell isolation kit. Negative nucleocapsid antibody results before and after vaccination confirmed that the healthy vaccine recipients had no prior SARS-CoV-2 infection. Each well held two million PBMC cultured in IMDM containing approximately 5% human AB serum, roughly 9.6 IU/ml IL-2 and gentamicin, along with 8 to 10 ug/ml peptides. Half of the culture medium was replaced with fresh IL-2-containing medium on days 3 and 7. Each peptide stimulation condition was cultured in triplicate wells unless otherwise noted. PBMC were separated from whole blood using Ficoll-Paque Plus gradient centrifugation and were then either cryopreserved at -140C or used fresh. The overlapping peptide pools covered the spike proteins of SARS-CoV-2 as well as those of the common cold coronaviruses HCoV-NL63, HCoV-OC43 and HCoV-229E. Genomic DNA was extracted from cultured CD4+ T cells with the QIAamp micro DNA kit.

Sequences were derived from CD4+ T cells from PBMCs cultured with HCoV-OC43 spike peptides, sampled before COVID-19 vaccination. Per the publication, the cell subset or site label means: HCoV-OC43 spike overlapping peptide pool stimulation. The chain was built from TRBV2 and TRBJ1-4; the D segment could be TRBD1, given 5 matching bases. The receptor's source is a human donor who received a COVID-19 vaccine. DNA sequence: TGTGCCAGCAGATTTGTCCAGGGCCGCGAAAAACTGTTTTTT. It translates as CASRFVQGREKLFF. The reference TRBV2 and TRBJ1-4 proteins fill in what lies around the CDR3, so the full variable domain reads EPEVTQTPSHQVTQMGQEVILRCVPISNHLYFYWYRQILGQKVEFLVSFYNNEISEKSEIFDDQFSVERPDGSNFTLKIRSTKLEDSAMYFCASRFVQGREKLFFGSGTQLSVL.